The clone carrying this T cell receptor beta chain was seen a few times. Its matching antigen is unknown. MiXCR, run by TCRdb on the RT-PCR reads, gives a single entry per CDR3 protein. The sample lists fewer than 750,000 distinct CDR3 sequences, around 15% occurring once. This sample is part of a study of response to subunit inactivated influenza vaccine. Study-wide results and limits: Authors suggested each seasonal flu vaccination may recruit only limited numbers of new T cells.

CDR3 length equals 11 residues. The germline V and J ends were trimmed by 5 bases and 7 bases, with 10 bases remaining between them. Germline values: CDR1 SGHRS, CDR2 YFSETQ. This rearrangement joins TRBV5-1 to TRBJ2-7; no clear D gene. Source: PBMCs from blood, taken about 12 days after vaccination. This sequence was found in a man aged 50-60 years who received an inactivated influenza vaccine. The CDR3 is CASSSFSEQYF. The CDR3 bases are TGCGCCAGCAGTTCCTTTTCTGAGCAGTACTTC.